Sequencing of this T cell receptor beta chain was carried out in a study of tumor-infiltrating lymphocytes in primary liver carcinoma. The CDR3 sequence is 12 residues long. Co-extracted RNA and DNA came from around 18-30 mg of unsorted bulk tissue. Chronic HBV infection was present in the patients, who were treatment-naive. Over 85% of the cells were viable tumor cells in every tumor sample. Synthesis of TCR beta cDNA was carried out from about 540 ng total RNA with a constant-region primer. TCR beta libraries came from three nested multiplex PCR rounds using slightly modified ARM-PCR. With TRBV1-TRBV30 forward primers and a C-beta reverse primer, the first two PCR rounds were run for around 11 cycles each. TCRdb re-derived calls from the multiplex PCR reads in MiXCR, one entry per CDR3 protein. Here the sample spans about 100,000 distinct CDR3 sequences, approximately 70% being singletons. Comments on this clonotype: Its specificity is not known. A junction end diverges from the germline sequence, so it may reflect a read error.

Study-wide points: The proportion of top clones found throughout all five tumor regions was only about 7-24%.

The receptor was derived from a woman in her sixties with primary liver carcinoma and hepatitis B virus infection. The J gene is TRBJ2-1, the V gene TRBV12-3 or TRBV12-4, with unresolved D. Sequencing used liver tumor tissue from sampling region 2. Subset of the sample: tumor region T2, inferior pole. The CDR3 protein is CASSLRASEQFF. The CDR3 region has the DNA TGTGCTAGCAGTTTACGTGCGAGTGAGCAGTTCTTC.